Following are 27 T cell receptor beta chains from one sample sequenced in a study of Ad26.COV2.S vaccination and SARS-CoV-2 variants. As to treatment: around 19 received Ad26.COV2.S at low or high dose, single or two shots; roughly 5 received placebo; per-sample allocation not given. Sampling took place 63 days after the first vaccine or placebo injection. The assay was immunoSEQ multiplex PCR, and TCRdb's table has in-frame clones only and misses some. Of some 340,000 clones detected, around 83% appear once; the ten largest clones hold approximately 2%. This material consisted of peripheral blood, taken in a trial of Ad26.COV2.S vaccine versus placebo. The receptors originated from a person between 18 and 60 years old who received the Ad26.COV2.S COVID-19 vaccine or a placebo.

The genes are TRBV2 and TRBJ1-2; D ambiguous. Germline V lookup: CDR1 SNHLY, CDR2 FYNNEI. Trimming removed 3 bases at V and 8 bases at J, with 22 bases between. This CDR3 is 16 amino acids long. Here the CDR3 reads CASSENTTPSWKGYTF. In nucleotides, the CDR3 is TGTGCCAGCAGTGAGAATACAACTCCGTCTTGGAAAGGCTACACCTTC.

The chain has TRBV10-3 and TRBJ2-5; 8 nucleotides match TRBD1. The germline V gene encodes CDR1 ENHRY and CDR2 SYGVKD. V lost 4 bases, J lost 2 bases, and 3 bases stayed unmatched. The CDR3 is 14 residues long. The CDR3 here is CAISADRGQETQYF. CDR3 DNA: TGTGCCATCAGTGCCGACAGGGGACAAGAGACCCAGTACTTC.

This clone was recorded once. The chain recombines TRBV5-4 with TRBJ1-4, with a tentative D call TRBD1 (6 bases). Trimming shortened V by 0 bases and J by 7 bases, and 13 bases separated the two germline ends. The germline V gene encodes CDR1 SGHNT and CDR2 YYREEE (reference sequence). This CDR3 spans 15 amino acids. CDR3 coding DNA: TGTGCCAGCAGCTTGGCCTCAGGGGAAAGTGAAAAACTGTTTTTT. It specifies CASSLASGESEKLFF.

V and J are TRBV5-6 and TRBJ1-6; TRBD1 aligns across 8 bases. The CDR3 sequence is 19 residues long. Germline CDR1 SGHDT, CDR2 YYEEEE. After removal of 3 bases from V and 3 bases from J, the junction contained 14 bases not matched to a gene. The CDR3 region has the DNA TGTGCCAGCAGCTACCAAAAGACAGGGGTCAAAAACTATAATTCACCCCTCCACTTT. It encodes CASSYQKTGVKNYNSPLHF.

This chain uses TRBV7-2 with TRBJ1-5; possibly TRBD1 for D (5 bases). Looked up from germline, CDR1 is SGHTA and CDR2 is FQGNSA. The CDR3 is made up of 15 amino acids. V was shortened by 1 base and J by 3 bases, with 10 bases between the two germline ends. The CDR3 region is CASSLVVGVNQPQHF. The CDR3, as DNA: TGTGCCAGCAGCTTAGTGGTGGGGGTCAATCAGCCCCAGCATTTT. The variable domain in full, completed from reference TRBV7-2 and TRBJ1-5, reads GAGVSQSPSNKVTEKGKDVELRCDPISGHTALYWYRQSLGQGLEFLIYFQGNSAPDKSGLPSDRFSAERTGGSVSTLTIQRTQQEDSAVYLCASSLVVGVNQPQHFGDGTRLSIL.

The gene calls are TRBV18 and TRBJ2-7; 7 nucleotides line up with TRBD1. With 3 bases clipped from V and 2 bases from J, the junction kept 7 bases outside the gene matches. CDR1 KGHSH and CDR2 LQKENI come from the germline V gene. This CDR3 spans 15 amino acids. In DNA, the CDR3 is TGTGCCAGCTCACCTAACATCGGGACAGCCTACGAGCAGTACTTC. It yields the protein CASSPNIGTAYEQYF.

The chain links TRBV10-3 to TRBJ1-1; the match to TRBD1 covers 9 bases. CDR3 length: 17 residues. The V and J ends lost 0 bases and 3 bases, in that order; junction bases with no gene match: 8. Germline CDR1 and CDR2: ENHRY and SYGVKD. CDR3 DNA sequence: TGTGCCATCAGTGAGTCGATACAGGGGGCGAAGTACACTGAAGCTTTCTTT. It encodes CAISESIQGAKYTEAFF.

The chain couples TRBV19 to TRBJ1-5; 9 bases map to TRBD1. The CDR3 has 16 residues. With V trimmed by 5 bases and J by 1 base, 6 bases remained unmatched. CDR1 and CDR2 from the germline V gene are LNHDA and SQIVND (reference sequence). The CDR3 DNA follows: TGTGCCAGTAGTGTACTAGGGACAGGGAGCAATCAGCCCCAGCATTTT. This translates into CASSVLGTGSNQPQHF.

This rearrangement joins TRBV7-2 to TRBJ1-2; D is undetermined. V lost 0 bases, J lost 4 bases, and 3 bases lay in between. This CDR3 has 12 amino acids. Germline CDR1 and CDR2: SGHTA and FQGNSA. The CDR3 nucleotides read TGTGCCAGCAGCTTAGCCAGCTATGGCTACACCTTC. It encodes CASSLASYGYTF.

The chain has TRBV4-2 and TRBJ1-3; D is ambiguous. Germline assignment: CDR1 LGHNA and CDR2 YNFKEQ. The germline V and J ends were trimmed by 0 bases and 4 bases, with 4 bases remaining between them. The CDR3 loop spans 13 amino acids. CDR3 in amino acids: CASSQDWGNTIYF. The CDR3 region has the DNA TGTGCCAGCAGCCAAGATTGGGGAAACACCATATATTTT.

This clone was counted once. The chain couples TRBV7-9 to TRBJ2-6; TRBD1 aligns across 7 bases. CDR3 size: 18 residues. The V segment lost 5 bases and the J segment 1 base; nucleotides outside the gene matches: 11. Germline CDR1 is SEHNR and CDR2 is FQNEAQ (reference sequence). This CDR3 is CASSRVRLQGSGANVLTF. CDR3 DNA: TGTGCCAGCAGCCGCGTTAGACTACAGGGGTCTGGGGCCAACGTCCTGACTTTC.

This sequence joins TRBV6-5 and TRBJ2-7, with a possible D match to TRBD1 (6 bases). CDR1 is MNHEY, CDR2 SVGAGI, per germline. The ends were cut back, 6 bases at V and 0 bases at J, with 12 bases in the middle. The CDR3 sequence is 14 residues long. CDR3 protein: CASRDSPYSYEQYF. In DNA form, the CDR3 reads TGTGCCAGCAGGGACAGCCCGTACTCCTACGAGCAGTACTTC.

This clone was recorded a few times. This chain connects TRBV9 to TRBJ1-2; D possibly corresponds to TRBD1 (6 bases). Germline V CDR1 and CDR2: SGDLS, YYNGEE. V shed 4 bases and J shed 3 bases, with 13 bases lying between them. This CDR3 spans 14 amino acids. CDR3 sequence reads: CASSPYRVDYGYTF. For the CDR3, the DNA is TGTGCCAGCAGCCCCTACAGGGTGGACTATGGCTACACCTTC.

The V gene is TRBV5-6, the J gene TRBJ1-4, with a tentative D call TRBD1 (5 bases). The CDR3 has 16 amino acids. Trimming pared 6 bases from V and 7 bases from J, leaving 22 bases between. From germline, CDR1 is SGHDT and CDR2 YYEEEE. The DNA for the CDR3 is TGTGCCAGCAACCCCAAAAATACGGGGGGAGGTGAAAAACTGTTTTTT. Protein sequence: CASNPKNTGGGEKLFF.

The chain's CDR3 is CASGSGWNSENNEQFF. The CDR3 nucleotides are TGTGCTAGTGGCTCTGGATGGAATAGCGAGAACAATGAGCAGTTCTTC. This chain joins TRBV12-5 and TRBJ2-1, with a possible D match to TRBD2 (5 bases). CDR3 length: 16 amino acids. The V gene's germline CDR1 is LGHNT and CDR2 FRNRAP. The V end was cut by 6 bases, the J end by 5 bases, with 20 bases between. The complete variable domain, with remaining parts taken from reference TRBV12-5 and TRBJ2-1, reads DARVTQTPRHKVTEMGQEVTMRCQPILGHNTVFWYRQTMMQGLELLAYFRNRAPLDDSGMPKDRFSAEMPDATLATLKIQPSEPRDSAVYFCASGSGWNSENNEQFFGPGTRLTVL.

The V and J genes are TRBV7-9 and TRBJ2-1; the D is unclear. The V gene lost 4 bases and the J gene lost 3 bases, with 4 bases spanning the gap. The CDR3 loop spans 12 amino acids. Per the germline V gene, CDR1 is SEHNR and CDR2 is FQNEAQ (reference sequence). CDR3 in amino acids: CASSSFYNEQFF. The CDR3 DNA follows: TGTGCCAGCAGCTCTTTCTACAATGAGCAGTTCTTC.

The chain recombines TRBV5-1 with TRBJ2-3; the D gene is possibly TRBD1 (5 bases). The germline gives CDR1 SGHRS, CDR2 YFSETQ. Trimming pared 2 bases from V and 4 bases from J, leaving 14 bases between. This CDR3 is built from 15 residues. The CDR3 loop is CASSLGSGLADTQYF. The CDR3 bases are TGCGCCAGCAGCTTAGGTTCAGGGCTAGCAGATACGCAGTATTTT. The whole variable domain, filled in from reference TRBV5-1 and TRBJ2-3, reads KAGVTQTPRYLIKTRGQQVTLSCSPISGHRSVSWYQQTPGQGLQFLFEYFSETQRNKGNFPGRFSGRQFSNSRSEMNVSTLELGDSALYLCASSLGSGLADTQYFGPGTRLTVL.

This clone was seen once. This CDR3 is CASSRGGEGTGELFF. DNA of the CDR3: TGTGCCAGCAGTAGGGGGGGCGAGGGCACCGGGGAGCTGTTTTTT. The rearrangement joins TRBV28 to TRBJ2-2, with D possibly matching TRBD2 (7 bases). Trimming pared 5 bases from V and 4 bases from J, leaving 14 bases between. The CDR3 runs 15 residues. In germline, CDR1 is MDHEN, CDR2 SYDVKM.

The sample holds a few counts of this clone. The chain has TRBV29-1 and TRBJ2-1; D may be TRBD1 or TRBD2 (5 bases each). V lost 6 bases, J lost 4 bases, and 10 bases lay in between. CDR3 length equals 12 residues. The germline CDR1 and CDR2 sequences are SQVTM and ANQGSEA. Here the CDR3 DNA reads TGCAGCGTCGGGGACGGGTACAATGAGCAGTTCTTC. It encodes CSVGDGYNEQFF.

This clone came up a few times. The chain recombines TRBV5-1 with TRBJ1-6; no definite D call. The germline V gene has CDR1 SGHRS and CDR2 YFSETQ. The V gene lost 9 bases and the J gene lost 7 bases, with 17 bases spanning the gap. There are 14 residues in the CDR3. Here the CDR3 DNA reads TGCGCCACCAACGAGGGCTCGCCAAATTCACCCCTCCACTTT. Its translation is CATNEGSPNSPLHF.

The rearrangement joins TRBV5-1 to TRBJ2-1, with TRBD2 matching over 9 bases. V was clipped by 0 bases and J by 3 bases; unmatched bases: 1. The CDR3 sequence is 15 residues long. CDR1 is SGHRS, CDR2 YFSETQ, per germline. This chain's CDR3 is CASSLGTSDYNEQFF. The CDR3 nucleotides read TGCGCCAGCAGCTTGGGGACTAGCGACTACAATGAGCAGTTCTTC.

CDR3 loop: CASSQGEIGGGLETQYF. The DNA of the CDR3 is TGCGCCAGCAGCCAAGGTGAAATAGGGGGGGGCTTAGAGACCCAGTACTTC. The gene calls are TRBV4-1 and TRBJ2-5; a weak D match, TRBD2 (7 bases). The germline gives CDR1 MGHRA, CDR2 YSYEKL. This CDR3 has 17 amino acids. V was cut by 1 base and J by 4 bases, with 19 bases left in between.

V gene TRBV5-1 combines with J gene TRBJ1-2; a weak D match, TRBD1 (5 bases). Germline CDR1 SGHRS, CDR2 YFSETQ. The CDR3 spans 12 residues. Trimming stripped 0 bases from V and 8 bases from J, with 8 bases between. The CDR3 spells CASSLVGDGYTF. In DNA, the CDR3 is TGCGCCAGCAGCTTGGTAGGGGACGGCTACACCTTC.

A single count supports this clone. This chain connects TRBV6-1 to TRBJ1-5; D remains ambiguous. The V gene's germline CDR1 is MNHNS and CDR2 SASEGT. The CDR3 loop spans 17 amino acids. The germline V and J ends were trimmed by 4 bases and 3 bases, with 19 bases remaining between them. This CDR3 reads CASSGPGLQSSNQPQHF. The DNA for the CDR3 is TGTGCCAGCAGTGGACCGGGCCTCCAATCGTCCAATCAGCCCCAGCATTTT.

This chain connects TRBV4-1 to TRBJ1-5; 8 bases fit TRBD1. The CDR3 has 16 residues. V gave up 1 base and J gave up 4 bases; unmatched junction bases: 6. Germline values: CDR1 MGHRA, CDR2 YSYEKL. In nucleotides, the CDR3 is TGCGCCAGCAGCCAAGTCGGACAGGGCGTAAATCAGCCCCAGCATTTT. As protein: CASSQVGQGVNQPQHF.

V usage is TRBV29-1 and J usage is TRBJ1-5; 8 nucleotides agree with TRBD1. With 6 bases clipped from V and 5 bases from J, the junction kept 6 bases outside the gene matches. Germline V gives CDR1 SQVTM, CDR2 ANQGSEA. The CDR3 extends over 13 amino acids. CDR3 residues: CSVADRGDQPQHF. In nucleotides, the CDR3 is TGCAGCGTGGCCGACAGGGGAGATCAGCCCCAGCATTTT.

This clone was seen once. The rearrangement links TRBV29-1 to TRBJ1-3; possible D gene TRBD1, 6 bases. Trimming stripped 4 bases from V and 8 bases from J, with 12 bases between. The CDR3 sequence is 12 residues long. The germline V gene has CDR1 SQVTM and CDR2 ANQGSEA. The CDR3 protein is CSVAPGVDTIYF. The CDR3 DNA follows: TGCAGCGTTGCACCAGGGGTGGACACCATATATTTT.